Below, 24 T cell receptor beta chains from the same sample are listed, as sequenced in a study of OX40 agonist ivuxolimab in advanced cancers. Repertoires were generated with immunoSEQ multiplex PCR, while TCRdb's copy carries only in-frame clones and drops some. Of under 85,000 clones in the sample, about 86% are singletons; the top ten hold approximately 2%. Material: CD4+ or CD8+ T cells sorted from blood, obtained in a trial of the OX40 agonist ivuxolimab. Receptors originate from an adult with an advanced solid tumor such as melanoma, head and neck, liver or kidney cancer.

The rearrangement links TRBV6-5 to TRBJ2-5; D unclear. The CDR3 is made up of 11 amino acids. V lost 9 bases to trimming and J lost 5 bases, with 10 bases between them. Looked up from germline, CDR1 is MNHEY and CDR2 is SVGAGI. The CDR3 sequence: CASRARETQYF. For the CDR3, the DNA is TGTGCCAGTAGGGCAAGGGAGACCCAGTACTTC.

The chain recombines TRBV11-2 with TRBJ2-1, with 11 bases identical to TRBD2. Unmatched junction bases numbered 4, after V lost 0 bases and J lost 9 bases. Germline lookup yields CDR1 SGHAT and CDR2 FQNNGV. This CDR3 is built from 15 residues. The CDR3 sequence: CASSLDSGRASEQFF. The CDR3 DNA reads TGTGCCAGCAGCTTAGATAGCGGGAGGGCCAGTGAGCAGTTCTTC.

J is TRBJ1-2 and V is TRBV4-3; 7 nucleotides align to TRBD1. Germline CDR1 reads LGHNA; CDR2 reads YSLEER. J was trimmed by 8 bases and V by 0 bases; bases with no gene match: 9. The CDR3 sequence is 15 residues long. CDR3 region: CASSQDVRGRQGYTF. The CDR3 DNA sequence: TGCGCCAGCAGCCAAGATGTGAGGGGGCGCCAGGGCTACACCTTC.

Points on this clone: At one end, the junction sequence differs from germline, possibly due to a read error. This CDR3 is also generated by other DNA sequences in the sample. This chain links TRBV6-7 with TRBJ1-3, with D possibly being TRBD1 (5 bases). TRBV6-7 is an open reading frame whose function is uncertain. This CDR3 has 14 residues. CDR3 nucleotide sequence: TGCGCCAGTACCGCGGGGACGGTCGTCAACGCCATATATTTT. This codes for CASTAGTVVNAIYF.

CDR3 DNA: TGTGCCAGCAGTTTCCCAAACGATCGGGGGAATTCACCCCTCCACTTT. As protein: CASSFPNDRGNSPLHF. This rearrangement joins TRBV28 to TRBJ1-6, with D tentatively TRBD1 (5 bases). In germline, CDR1 is MDHEN, CDR2 SYDVKM. The CDR3 consists of 16 residues. V dropped 3 bases and J dropped 7 bases, with 16 bases sitting between them.

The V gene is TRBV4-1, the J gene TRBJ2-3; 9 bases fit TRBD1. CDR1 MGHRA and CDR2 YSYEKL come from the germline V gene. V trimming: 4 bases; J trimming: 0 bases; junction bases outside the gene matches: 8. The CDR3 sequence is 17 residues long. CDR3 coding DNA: TGCGCCAGCAGCCCTTTTCCGGGACAGGGAAGCACAGATACGCAGTATTTT. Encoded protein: CASSPFPGQGSTDTQYF.

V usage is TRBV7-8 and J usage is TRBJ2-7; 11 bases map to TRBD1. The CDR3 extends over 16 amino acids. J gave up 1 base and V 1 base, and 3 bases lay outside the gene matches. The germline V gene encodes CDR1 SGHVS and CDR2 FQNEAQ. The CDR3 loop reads CASSLGRDRGSYEQYF. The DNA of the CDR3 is TGTGCCAGCAGCTTAGGCCGGGACAGGGGGTCCTACGAGCAGTACTTC.

This CDR3 reads CASSQEGKGGNTEAFF. The CDR3 DNA follows: TGTGCCAGCAGCCAAGAGGGGAAGGGTGGGAACACTGAAGCTTTCTTT. The chain links TRBV14 to TRBJ1-1; D remains unclear. This CDR3 has 16 amino acids. The V gene lost 0 bases and the J gene lost 1 base, with 12 bases spanning the gap. CDR1 is SGHDN, CDR2 FVKESK, per germline.

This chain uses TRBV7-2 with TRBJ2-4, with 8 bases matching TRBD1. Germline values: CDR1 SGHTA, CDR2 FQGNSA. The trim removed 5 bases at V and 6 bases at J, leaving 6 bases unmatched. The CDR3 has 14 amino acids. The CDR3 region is CASSPQGDRNIQYF. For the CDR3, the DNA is TGTGCCAGCAGCCCACAGGGGGATCGAAACATTCAGTACTTC.

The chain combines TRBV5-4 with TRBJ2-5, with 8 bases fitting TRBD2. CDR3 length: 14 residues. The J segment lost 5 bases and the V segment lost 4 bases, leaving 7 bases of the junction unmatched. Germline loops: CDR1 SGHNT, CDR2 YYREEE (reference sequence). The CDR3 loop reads CASSRGGPRETQYF. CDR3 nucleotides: TGTGCCAGCAGCCGCGGGGGGCCGAGGGAGACCCAGTACTTC.

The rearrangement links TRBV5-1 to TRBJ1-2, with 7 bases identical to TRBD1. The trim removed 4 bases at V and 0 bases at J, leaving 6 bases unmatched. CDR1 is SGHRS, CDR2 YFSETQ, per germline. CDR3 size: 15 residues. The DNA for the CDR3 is TGCGCCAGCAGCACCGACAGGGCGACTAACTATGGCTACACCTTC. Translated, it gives CASSTDRATNYGYTF.

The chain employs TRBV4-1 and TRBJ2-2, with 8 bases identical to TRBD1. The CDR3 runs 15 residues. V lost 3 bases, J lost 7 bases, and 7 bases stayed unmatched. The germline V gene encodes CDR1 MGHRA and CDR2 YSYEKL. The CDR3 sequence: CASSQADRAIGELFF. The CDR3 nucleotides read TGCGCCAGCAGCCAGGCGGACAGGGCTATCGGGGAGCTGTTTTTT.

CDR3 amino acids: CASSSGGSPLHF. The DNA of the CDR3 is TGTGCCAGCAGCTCGGGAGGTTCACCCCTCCACTTT. The chain is built from TRBV9 and TRBJ1-6; the D is unclear. V shed 4 bases and J shed 9 bases, with 8 bases lying between them. This CDR3 has 12 residues. Germline loops: CDR1 SGDLS, CDR2 YYNGEE.

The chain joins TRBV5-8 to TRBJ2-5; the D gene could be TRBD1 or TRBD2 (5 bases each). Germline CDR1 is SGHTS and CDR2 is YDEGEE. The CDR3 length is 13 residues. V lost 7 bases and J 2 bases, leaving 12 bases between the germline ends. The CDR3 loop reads CASWRRQQETQYF. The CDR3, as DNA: TGTGCCAGCTGGAGGAGACAGCAAGAGACCCAGTACTTC.

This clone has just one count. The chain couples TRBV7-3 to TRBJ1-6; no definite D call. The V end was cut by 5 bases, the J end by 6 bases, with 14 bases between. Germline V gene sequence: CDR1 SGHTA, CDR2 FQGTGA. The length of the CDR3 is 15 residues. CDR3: CASSIGSGINSPLHF. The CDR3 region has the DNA TGTGCCAGCAGCATTGGTTCGGGTATTAATTCACCCCTCCACTTT.

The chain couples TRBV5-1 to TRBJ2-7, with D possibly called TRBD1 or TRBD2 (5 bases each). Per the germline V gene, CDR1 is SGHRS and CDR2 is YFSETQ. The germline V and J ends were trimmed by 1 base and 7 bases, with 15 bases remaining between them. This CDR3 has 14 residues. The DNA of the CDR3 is TGCGCCAGCAGCTTGCAACTTGATGGGGGTGAGCAGTACTTC. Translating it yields CASSLQLDGGEQYF. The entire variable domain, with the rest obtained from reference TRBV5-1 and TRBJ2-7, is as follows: KAGVTQTPRYLIKTRGQQVTLSCSPISGHRSVSWYQQTPGQGLQFLFEYFSETQRNKGNFPGRFSGRQFSNSRSEMNVSTLELGDSALYLCASSLQLDGGEQYFGPGTRLTVT.

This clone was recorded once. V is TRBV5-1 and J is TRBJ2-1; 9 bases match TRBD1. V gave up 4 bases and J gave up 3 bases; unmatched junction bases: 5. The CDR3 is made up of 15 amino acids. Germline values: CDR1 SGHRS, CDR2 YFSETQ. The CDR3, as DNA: TGCGCCAGCAGCCACGGGACAGGGAACTACAATGAGCAGTTCTTC. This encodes CASSHGTGNYNEQFF.

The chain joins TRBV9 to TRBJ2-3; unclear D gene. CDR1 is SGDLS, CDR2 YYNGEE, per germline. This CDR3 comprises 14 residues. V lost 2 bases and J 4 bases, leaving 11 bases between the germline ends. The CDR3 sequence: CASSVNLAADTQYF. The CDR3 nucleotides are TGTGCCAGCAGCGTGAACCTCGCGGCAGATACGCAGTATTTT.

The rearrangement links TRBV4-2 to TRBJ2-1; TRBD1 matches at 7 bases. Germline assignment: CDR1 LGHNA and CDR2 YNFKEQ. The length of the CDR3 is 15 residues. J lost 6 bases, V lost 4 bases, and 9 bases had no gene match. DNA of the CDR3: TGTGCCAGCAGCCTCCGGGCCACAGGGGCCAATGAGCAGTTCTTC. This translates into CASSLRATGANEQFF.

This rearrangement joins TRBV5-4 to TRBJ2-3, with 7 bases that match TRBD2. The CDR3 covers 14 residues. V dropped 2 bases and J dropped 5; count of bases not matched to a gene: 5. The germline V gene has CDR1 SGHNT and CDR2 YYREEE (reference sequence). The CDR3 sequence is CASSFQGGGDTQYF. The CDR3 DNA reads TGTGCCAGCAGCTTTCAAGGCGGGGGAGATACGCAGTATTTT.

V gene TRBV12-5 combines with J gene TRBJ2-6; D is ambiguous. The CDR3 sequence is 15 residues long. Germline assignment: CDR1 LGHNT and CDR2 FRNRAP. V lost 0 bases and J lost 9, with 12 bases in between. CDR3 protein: CASGLVKTPRNVLTF. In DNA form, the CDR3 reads TGTGCTAGTGGTTTGGTAAAGACCCCTCGCAACGTCCTGACTTTC.

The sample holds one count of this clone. The CDR3 DNA is TGTGCCAGCAGCTTAGCGGCCGGGGCCAACGTCCTGACTTTC. This encodes CASSLAAGANVLTF. The chain couples TRBV7-8 to TRBJ2-6; no clear D. V was cut by 0 bases and J by 4 bases, with 4 bases left in between. From germline, CDR1 is SGHVS and CDR2 FQNEAQ. This CDR3 has 14 amino acids.

CDR3: CASSFPGGAYEQYF. Here the CDR3 DNA reads TGTGCCAGCAGTTTCCCCGGAGGGGCGTACGAGCAGTACTTC. V usage is TRBV6-6 and J usage is TRBJ2-7; D possibly corresponds to TRBD2 (6 bases). V was pared by 4 bases and J by 4 bases, with 14 bases between. From germline, CDR1 is MNHNY and CDR2 SVGAGI (reference sequence). The CDR3 spans 14 residues.

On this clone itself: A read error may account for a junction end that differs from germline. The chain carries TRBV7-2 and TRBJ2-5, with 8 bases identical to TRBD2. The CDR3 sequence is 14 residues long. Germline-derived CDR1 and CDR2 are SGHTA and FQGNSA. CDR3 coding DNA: TGTGCCAGCAGCCGGGGGGGAGGCCAACAGACCCAGTACTTC. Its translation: CASSRGGGQQTQYF.